The T cell receptor beta chain under discussion was sequenced for a study of blood T cell repertoires in COVID-19. About the research overall: Some COVID-19 samples were acute and others convalescent; all came from the United States, Italy and Spain. T cells, B-cell-depleted T cells, or PBMCs supplied cDNA or gDNA.

Original data processing: Estimation of nucleated cell counts relied on the amplification of reference gene primers. Sequenced by immunoSEQ multiplex PCR; TCRdb stores in-frame clones only, minus some. The DNA gave D and trimming, while V, J and clone size come from that table. Altogether over 70,000 clones are present, approximately 84% being singletons, with the ten largest covering around 30%. V lost 7 bases, J lost 6 bases, and 13 bases lay in between. The CDR3 has 13 residues. Germline V gives CDR1 MNHEY, CDR2 SVGAGI. The sample consisted of peripheral blood. The chain carries TRBV6-5 and TRBJ2-1; tentatively, D is TRBD2 (6 bases). This receptor was identified in a human donor in a cohort sampled during active COVID-19. This chain's CDR3 is CASTRGSVNEQFF. The CDR3 DNA follows: TGTGCCAGCACGCGGGGAAGTGTCAATGAGCAGTTCTTC.